This TCR beta chain emerged from a study of CD8 T cells in ankylosing spondylitis (dated by TCRdb to the late 2010s). Notes on the research overall: The study set out to find disease-linked TCR variants by profiling T cell receptor beta repertoires in ankylosing spondylitis patients and healthy donors. In total, the full study cohort was made up of some 110 healthy donors and 25 ankylosing spondylitis patients. Peripheral blood was sampled, and synovial fluid was also collected from ankylosing spondylitis patients.

Beyond this particular receptor, the publication reports: Blood from ankylosing spondylitis patients appeared to be characterized by a TCR beta motif composed of under 10 highly homologous amino acid variants. The disease-linked clones were reported as significantly enriched in matched synovial fluid samples from ankylosing spondylitis patients. The disease-linked clones had a CD8+ phenotype and were found at relatively low frequencies in peripheral blood. Some of the motif variants had been reported before in the synovial fluid and blood of reactive arthritis patients, a finding that suggests common disease-initiation mechanisms.

Instrument used: Illumina HiSeq 2500. TCR beta libraries were prepared by quantitative 5'-RACE with molecular barcodes. As for the authors' bioinformatics: A new computational method, built on a probabilistic model of VDJ rearrangement, was used to identify disease-linked TCR variants. The public reads were reanalyzed by TCRdb: fastp trimming at Q25, MiXCR alignment, in-frame beta chains only. Here each entry gathers all rows of one CDR3 protein and keeps the most common genes and DNA. The V and J calls shown here were made by TCRdb, not taken from the authors' results. The sample table contains approximately 250,000 distinct CDR3 sequences; only one count was recorded for around 8% of them. The ten biggest clones cover 4.8% of the sample. The CDR3 measures 12 amino acids from cysteine to phenylalanine. The read is trimmed to its CDR3 DNA, 36 bases read in frame from base 1. The junction shows trimming of 5 bases on V and 3 bases on J, plus 8 bases between the germline ends. The germline V gene (reference sequence) yields DFQATT for CDR1 and SNEGSKA for CDR2.

There are many counts of this clonotype. It has no known antigen specificity. No base qualities exist here, and no much larger clone lies one base off it. Material: blood, either unsorted or a sorted T cell fraction (not recorded which). The chain is assembled from TRBV20-1 and TRBJ1-3; a tentative D call is TRBD1 (6 bases match). The sequence was collected from a female donor with ankylosing spondylitis or in good health (not recorded which). The DNA sequence reads TGCAGTGCTTCAGGGGTTGGAAACACCATATATTTT. Its translation reads: CSASGVGNTIYF.